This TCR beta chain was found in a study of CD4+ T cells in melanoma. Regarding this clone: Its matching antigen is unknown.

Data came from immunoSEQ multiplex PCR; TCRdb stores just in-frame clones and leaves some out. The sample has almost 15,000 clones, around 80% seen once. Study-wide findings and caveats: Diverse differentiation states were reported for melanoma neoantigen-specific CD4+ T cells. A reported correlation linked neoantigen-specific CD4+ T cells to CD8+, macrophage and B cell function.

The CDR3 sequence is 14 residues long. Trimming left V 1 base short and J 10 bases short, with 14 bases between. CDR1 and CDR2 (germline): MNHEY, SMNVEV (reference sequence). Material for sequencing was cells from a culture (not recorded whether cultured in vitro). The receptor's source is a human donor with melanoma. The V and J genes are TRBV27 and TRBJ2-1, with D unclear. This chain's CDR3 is CASSLWNREWEQFF. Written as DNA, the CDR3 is TGTGCCAGCAGTTTATGGAACAGAGAATGGGAGCAGTTCTTC.